A selection of T cell receptor beta chains follows, all from one sample in a study of cytomegalovirus exposure and HLA in healthy donors. Clones were read by immunoSEQ multiplex PCR, and TCRdb kept only the in-frame ones, dropping some. The data contain 130,000 or so clones, over 60% of them seen just once; the ten biggest clones take up around 5.8%. The sample was PBMCs. The receptor set was obtained from a woman aged 40 to 50 in good health and CMV-seronegative. CDR3s include the opening cysteine and the closing phenylalanine or tryptophan. The D gene is left open where the match is weak. The listing skips clone size in some rows; elsewhere it reads once, few, many or a size class.

>TRBJ1-2|15|NA|TRBV9|TRBD1
CASSVGAGTVYGYTF
TGTGCCAGCAGCGTAGGAGCCGGGACAGTCTATGGCTACACCTTC
>TRBJ2-7|15|NA|TRBV4-1|NA
CASSQEGQLSYEQYF
TGCGCCAGCAGCCAAGAGGGACAACTCTCCTACGAGCAGTACTTC
>TRBJ1-1|13|NA|TRBV19|TRBD1
CASSPTGVTEAFF
TGTGCCAGTAGTCCAACAGGGGTTACTGAAGCTTTCTTT
>TRBJ2-4|17|NA|TRBV14|TRBD2
CATFPPWVGGAKNSQYF
TGTGCCACATTTCCTCCGTGGGTGGGAGGGGCCAAAAACAGTCAGTACTTC
>TRBJ2-7|15|NA|TRBV4-1|NA
CASSQDGSSSYEQYF
TGCGCCAGCAGCCAAGACGGGTCCAGCTCCTACGAGCAGTACTTC
>TRBJ2-1|14|NA|TRBV5-4|NA
CASSWGVSYNEQFF
TGTGCCAGCAGCTGGGGGGTTAGCTACAATGAGCAGTTCTTC
>TRBJ2-1|13|once|TRBV7-2|NA
CASSLAPSNEQFF
TGTGCCAGCAGCTTAGCTCCGTCTAATGAGCAGTTCTTC
>TRBJ1-1|14|NA|TRBV10-3|NA
CAANSGTRGTEAFF
TGTGCCGCCAACTCAGGGACGCGGGGCACTGAAGCTTTCTTT
>TRBJ1-1|15|once|TRBV11-2|TRBD1
CASSLGRDRTRGAFF
TGTGCCAGCAGCTTAGGGAGGGACAGGACCCGCGGAGCTTTCTTT
>TRBJ2-2|15|NA|TRBV2|TRBD2
CASTLAGGNTGELFF
TGTGCCAGCACCCTAGCGGGAGGAAACACCGGGGAGCTGTTTTTT
>TRBJ2-1|12|NA|TRBV7-9|NA
CSSSRTISEQFF
TGTTCCAGCAGCCGGACTATTAGTGAGCAGTTCTTC
>TRBJ2-7|15|NA|TRBV11-2|TRBD1
CASSLGGQVSYEQYF
TGTGCCAGCAGCTTAGGGGGACAGGTATCCTACGAGCAGTACTTC
>TRBJ1-1|16|NA|TRBV27|TRBD1
CASSSGTVYANTEAFF
TGTGCCAGCAGTTCAGGGACAGTCTACGCGAACACTGAAGCTTTCTTT
>TRBJ2-7|14|NA|TRBV18|TRBD1
CASSPVGTAYEQYF
TGTGCCAGCTCACCTGTAGGGACAGCCTACGAGCAGTACTTC
>TRBJ2-7|15|NA|TRBV29-1|NA
CSVFIGGTGSYEQYF
TGCAGCGTCTTTATCGGGGGGACAGGTTCCTACGAGCAGTACTTC
>TRBJ1-1|10|NA|TRBV4-1|NA
CASRDREAFF
TGCGCCAGCAGAGACAGAGAAGCTTTCTTT
>TRBJ2-7|14|once|TRBV27|NA
CASTSLQGTYEQYF
TGTGCCAGCACGAGCCTCCAGGGAACCTACGAGCAGTACTTC
>TRBJ2-3|14|few|TRBV25-1|NA
CASSEGFEVDTQYF
TGTGCCAGCAGTGAAGGGTTCGAGGTAGATACGCAGTATTTT
>TRBJ2-5|14|NA|TRBV10-3|NA
CAIRPGETQETQYF
TGTGCCATCAGGCCGGGAGAAACCCAAGAGACCCAGTACTTC
>TRBJ2-7|15|NA|TRBV4-2|TRBD2
CASSHQRGSSYEQYF
TGTGCCAGCAGCCATCAGCGGGGCAGCTCCTACGAGCAGTACTTC
>TRBJ1-1|15|NA|TRBV5-1|NA
CASSLAVRGNTEAFF
TGCGCCAGCAGCTTGGCCGTACGGGGGAACACTGAAGCTTTCTTT
>TRBJ2-7|15|NA|TRBV7-9|TRBD1
CSSSLGTRGRYEQYF
TGTTCCAGCAGCTTAGGAACCAGGGGGCGGTACGAGCAGTACTTC
>TRBJ1-4|15|once|TRBV28|TRBD1
CASSFTDRGREKLFF
TGTGCCAGCAGTTTTACAGACAGGGGTCGGGAAAAACTGTTTTTT
>TRBJ2-7|17|NA|TRBV10-1|TRBD2
CASSDRGAGGSSYEQYF
TGCGCCAGCAGTGACAGGGGTGCGGGAGGGAGCAGCTACGAGCAGTACTTC
>TRBJ2-5|15|NA|TRBV7-9|TRBD1
CASSQGSTGDETQYF
TGTGCCAGCAGTCAAGGGTCAACAGGGGATGAGACCCAGTACTTC
>TRBJ1-2|15|NA|TRBV6-6|TRBD1
CASTWGTGGRYGYTF
TGTGCCAGCACCTGGGGGACAGGGGGCAGATATGGCTACACCTTC
>TRBJ1-2|14|NA|TRBV4-1|NA
CASSQREGNYGYTF
TGCGCCAGCAGCCAACGGGAGGGGAACTATGGCTACACCTTC
>TRBJ2-2|13|NA|TRBV28|NA
CASSYRGTGELFF
TGTGCCAGCAGTTACCGAGGGACCGGGGAGCTGTTTTTT
>TRBJ1-2|14|few|TRBV5-4|TRBD1
CASSRGDRENGYTF
TGTGCCAGCAGCCGGGGGGACAGGGAGAATGGCTACACCTTC
>TRBJ2-7|16|NA|TRBV5-8|NA
CVSSPPPRAVLYEQYF
TGTGTCAGCAGCCCACCCCCCCGCGCGGTTCTGTACGAGCAGTACTTC